This TCR beta chain was sequenced for a study of tumor-infiltrating lymphocytes in oesophageal squamous cell carcinoma. A single record per CDR3 protein comes from TCRdb applying MiXCR to the PCR reads. The sample has under 20,000 distinct CDR3 sequences, around two fifths seen once. This clonotype was found many times. The CDR3 runs 21 residues. CDR1 is SGHRS and CDR2 is YFSETQ in the germline V gene. V shed 0 bases and J 7 bases; nucleotides not matched to a gene: 18. The receptor's source is a male donor with esophageal squamous cell carcinoma. The rearrangement joins TRBV5-1 to TRBJ2-6; 11 bases line up with TRBD2. The specimen sequenced was blood. DNA of the CDR3: TGCGCCAGCAGCTTGGGTTTCTCTGCTAGCGGGGGGCAGGAACGTGCCAACGTCCTGACTTTC. Amino acids: CASSLGFSASGGQERANVLTF.